The 14 T cell receptor beta chains below come from one sample, sequenced in a study of blood T cell repertoires in COVID-19. Here immunoSEQ multiplex PCR was the method, and the copy in TCRdb shows in-frame clones only, minus some. The data show 290,000 or so clones, 86% seen once. Sequencing was carried out using PBMCs or T cells enriched from blood (not recorded which). These receptors came from a woman aged 18-30 years who had recovered from COVID-19.

The chain combines TRBV19 with TRBJ1-5; unclear D gene. The CDR3 covers 15 residues. The V gene's germline CDR1 is LNHDA and CDR2 SQIVND (reference sequence). Trimming removed 5 bases at V and 6 bases at J, with 17 bases between. CDR3 sequence reads: CASSSPILASQPQHF. The CDR3 region has the DNA TGTGCCAGTAGTTCCCCAATTTTAGCAAGTCAGCCCCAGCATTTT.

This clone was observed once. The chain carries TRBV7-2 and TRBJ1-1; D might be TRBD1 (5 bases). CDR1 and CDR2 (germline): SGHTA, FQGNSA. The length of the CDR3 is 15 residues. V lost 2 bases and J 2 bases, leaving 12 bases between the germline ends. CDR3 residues: CASSLRGTANTEAFF. CDR3 sequence (DNA): TGTGCCAGCAGCTTACGCGGGACGGCAAACACTGAAGCTTTCTTT.

The rearrangement uses TRBV3-1 (or the pseudogene TRBV3-2) and TRBJ1-5; D unresolved. The CDR3 covers 11 residues. The germline CDR1 and CDR2 sequences are LGHDT and YNNKEL (reference sequence). The V end lost 4 bases, the J end lost 9 bases, and 7 bases lay between the germline ends. This chain's CDR3 is CASSPLRPQHF. DNA for the CDR3: TGTGCCAGCAGCCCCCTACGGCCCCAGCATTTT.

The chain employs TRBV7-6 and TRBJ2-1, with 9 bases aligning to TRBD2. The CDR3 covers 15 residues. Germline CDR1 reads SGHVS; CDR2 reads FNYEAQ. Trimming removed 5 bases from V and 9 bases from J; junction bases left unmatched: 11. CDR3 bases: TGTGCCAGCAGCGAAAATGTAGCGGGAGCCGGTGAGCAGTTCTTC. Protein: CASSENVAGAGEQFF.

J is TRBJ2-5 and V is TRBV2, with TRBD2 matching over 14 bases. CDR1 is SNHLY and CDR2 is FYNNEI in the germline V gene. The trim removed 4 bases at V and 7 bases at J, leaving 17 bases unmatched. The CDR3 extends over 19 amino acids. The CDR3 is CASSAPGLAGEEASWTQYF. The DNA of the CDR3 is TGTGCCAGCAGTGCACCGGGACTAGCGGGGGAGGAGGCAAGTTGGACCCAGTACTTC. Drawing the rest from reference TRBV2 and TRBJ2-5, the complete variable domain is EPEVTQTPSHQVTQMGQEVILRCVPISNHLYFYWYRQILGQKVEFLVSFYNNEISEKSEIFDDQFSVERPDGSNFTLKIRSTKLEDSAMYFCASSAPGLAGEEASWTQYFGPGTRLLVL.

The V and J genes are TRBV7-6 and TRBJ2-1, with 7 bases matching TRBD1. V shed 5 bases, J shed 0 bases, and the junction held 7 bases outside the gene matches. Germline loops: CDR1 SGHVS, CDR2 FNYEAQ. CDR3 size: 16 residues. This chain's CDR3 is CASSMGQISSYNEQFF. The CDR3 DNA is TGTGCCAGCAGCATGGGACAGATAAGCTCCTACAATGAGCAGTTCTTC.

This clone was detected only a few times. The chain uses TRBV4-2 and TRBJ2-3; D may be TRBD2 (5 bases). With 0 bases removed from V and 11 bases from J, the gap between germline ends came to 21 bases. The V gene's germline CDR1 is LGHNA and CDR2 YNFKEQ. The CDR3 is made up of 16 amino acids. The CDR3 reads CASSQDGPSGRVGQYF. CDR3 nucleotide sequence: TGTGCCAGCAGCCAAGATGGGCCCAGTGGGCGGGTGGGGCAGTATTTT.

The chain couples TRBV5-1 to TRBJ2-5, with 8 bases lining up with TRBD2. V lost 2 bases to trimming and J lost 2 bases; unmatched junction nucleotides: 17. The CDR3 contains 19 residues. CDR1 SGHRS and CDR2 YFSETQ come from the germline V gene. The CDR3 region has the DNA TGCGCCAGCAGCTTACTACCAAAAAGCGGGGGTACCCTACAAGAGACCCAGTACTTC. The encoded protein is CASSLLPKSGGTLQETQYF.

The chain employs TRBV7-3 and TRBJ2-1; 7 nucleotides align to TRBD2. Germline values: CDR1 SGHTA, CDR2 FQGTGA. This CDR3 contains 14 residues. The V segment lost 1 base and the J segment 12 bases; nucleotides outside the gene matches: 9. The CDR3 coding sequence is TGTGCCAGCAGCTTAAAGGGAGGGGCAGCCGGGCAGTTCTTC. Residues: CASSLKGGAAGQFF.

The chain is built from TRBV9 and TRBJ2-5; D is possibly TRBD2 (5 bases). Germline V gene lookup returns CDR1 SGDLS and CDR2 YYNGEE. V was trimmed by 1 base and J by 2 bases, leaving 15 bases between them. The CDR3 spans 16 residues. For the CDR3, the DNA is TGTGCCAGCAGCGTACAGGCTAGCCCATCTCAAGAGACCCAGTACTTC. Translation: CASSVQASPSQETQYF. The full variable domain, its missing parts supplied by reference TRBV9 and TRBJ2-5, is DSGVTQTPKHLITATGQRVTLRCSPRSGDLSVYWYQQSLDQGLQFLIQYYNGEERAKGNILERFSAQQFPDLHSELNLSSLELGDSALYFCASSVQASPSQETQYFGPGTRLLVL.

This clone was observed a few times. The gene calls are TRBV7-9 and TRBJ2-7; tentatively, D is TRBD1 (5 bases). Trimming took off 1 base at V and 2 bases at J, with 9 bases between the two ends. Germline CDR1 SEHNR, CDR2 FQNEAQ (reference sequence). This CDR3 contains 14 residues. CDR3 residues: CASSLVPGTYEQYF. CDR3 in DNA: TGTGCCAGCAGCTTAGTACCAGGGACCTACGAGCAGTACTTC.

The chain joins TRBV5-1 to TRBJ2-3; D might be TRBD2 (6 bases). This CDR3 is 15 amino acids long. Germline V gene sequence: CDR1 SGHRS, CDR2 YFSETQ. V gave up 2 bases and J gave up 6 bases, with 16 bases separating them. The CDR3 loop reads CASSLGSSEGDTQYF. DNA of the CDR3: TGCGCCAGCAGCTTAGGGTCTTCGGAGGGTGATACGCAGTATTTT.

The chain uses TRBV7-9 and TRBJ1-6; a possible D gene is TRBD1 (6 bases). Trimming took off 5 bases at V and 7 bases at J, with 24 bases between the two ends. The CDR3 has 18 amino acids. Germline V gene sequence: CDR1 SEHNR, CDR2 FQNEAQ (reference sequence). In DNA form, the CDR3 reads TGTGCCAGCAGCCCAACAGGGATCTTGGGCTCCCCGAATTCACCCCTCCACTTT. It encodes CASSPTGILGSPNSPLHF. The complete variable domain, with remaining parts taken from reference TRBV7-9 and TRBJ1-6, reads DTGVSQNPRHKITKRGQNVTFRCDPISEHNRLYWYRQTLGQGPEFLTYFQNEAQLEKSRLLSDRFSAERPKGSFSTLEIQRTEQGDSAMYLCASSPTGILGSPNSPLHFGNGTRLTVT.

The CDR3 reads CATRRDRGGYEQYF. The CDR3 bases are TGTGCCACCCGCCGGGACAGGGGAGGCTACGAGCAGTACTTC. The chain carries TRBV15 and TRBJ2-7, with 10 positions matching TRBD1. The CDR3 covers 14 residues. Germline CDR1 LNHNV, CDR2 YYDKDF (reference sequence). Losses at the gene ends were 8 bases for V and 3 bases for J; bases not matched to a gene: 7.